This T cell receptor beta chain was identified in a study of human T cells and chemical hapten exposure (dated by TCRdb to the early 2020s). With regard to the full study: For sensitization, 2% DPC in acetone was applied to a roughly 2 cm by roughly 2 cm area of upper inner arm skin. Patients additionally received weekly therapeutic DPC doses to the scalp throughout the roughly 25-week study period. Patch tests used Finn chambers with 0.01% DPC on the upper back, scored after 6 days by International Contact Dermatitis Research Group standards. Most of the patients in the cohort were female, and the cohort covered alopecia areata with under or over 50% scalp involvement, alopecia totalis and alopecia universalis. The libraries were sequenced as a pool, and the TCR yield per sample differed mostly because of small variations in library volumes within the pool. The study tracked peripheral blood TCR repertoire changes in vivo during primary and secondary sensitization to the hapten diphenylcyclopropenone (DPC) in alopecia patients. Patient blood was sampled pre-sensitization (week 0) and at 2, 6 and about 24 weeks after DPC sensitization. Blood for TCR sequencing was provided by twenty-nine alopecia patients at one to four time points (pre-sensitization, 2, 6 and 24 weeks). Overall study results and their limits: Significantly more large CDR3 similarity clusters were formed by expanded TCRs than by pre-sensitization or healthy control sets, consistent with antigen-driven responses. After repeated subsampling, the strength of the expansion versus patch-test correlation and the threshold at which it became significant changed. A positive correlation was found between the number of PT1 expanded TCRs and patch test score, with significance reached at thresholds 8, 16 and 32 but not 4. All patients had alopecia, a presumed autoimmune disease, so their immune response might differ from that of healthy individuals. DPC sensitization did not change the number of TCRs with a frequency above 1 in 1000, and there was no evidence of changes in global repertoire structure.

Libraries were made using RACE. Instrument on record: NextSeq 500. During library preparation, unique molecular identifiers were attached to individual cDNA molecules so that TCRs could be counted in a quantitative, reproducible way. Both TCR alpha and TCR beta chains were sequenced from each blood RNA sample. Per the original workflow: A median of around 100,000 TCRs per sample was observed, with a range of roughly 23,224 to 700,000. The Decombinator software suite was used to annotate the V, J and CDR3 of the TCR reads. For PS versus PT1 abundance plots, all samples were subsampled to the same number of TCRs (28,000). TCRs were defined as expanded if absent before sensitization and observed at least eight times at the 2-week time point. TCRdb's own reprocessing of the public reads used fastp at Q25 and MiXCR and kept productive beta chains. Every CDR3 protein is listed once, alongside the most common genes and DNA of its rows. The V and J calls come from TCRdb's annotation, not from the publication. Counted in this sample were approximately 74,000 distinct CDR3 sequences; approximately 35% of them appeared once. Roughly 10% of the sample is held by the ten biggest clonotypes.

The label giving this sample's time point can be read as: patch test 1, 2 weeks after DPC sensitization. The sample's treatment or condition label, decoded: therapeutic diphenylcyclopropenone sensitization with weekly scalp DPC. At each patch-test visit, blood was drawn before the patch test was applied. Patients were eligible if aged 18 to 70, diagnosed with alopecia and judged suitable for DPC therapy, and pregnant patients were excluded. Total RNA was isolated from unfractionated whole blood collected in Tempus Blood RNA tubes. Comments on this clonotype: The antigen it binds to is not known. No per-base quality is available; no much larger clone lies one base away.

From the cysteine up to the phenylalanine, the CDR3 has a length of 11 residues. Just CDR3 DNA is preserved here, 33 bases in frame from base 1. Sequences MNHNY (CDR1) and SVGAGI (CDR2) are obtained from the germline V gene (reference sequence). V gives up 11 bases and J gives up 3 bases, and the segment between their germline ends measures 7 bases. The chain is encoded by TRBV6-6 joined to TRBJ2-2, with the D gene not confidently named. The TCR comes from a man aged 35 to 55 with alopecia areata. Some clones in this sample may be carry-over from other donors' samples. The material sequenced was whole blood, taken in connection with sensitization to the hapten diphenylcyclopropenone (DPC). The CDR3 protein: CAGGYTGELFF. The DNA is TGTGCCGGTGGATACACCGGGGAGCTGTTTTTT.